These 5 T cell receptor beta chains share one sample of origin, sequenced in a study of tumour-infiltrating T cells in Burkitt lymphoma. Profiling relied on immunoSEQ multiplex PCR, and the TCRdb table lists in-frame clones only, not all of them. Among 6,400 or so clones, more than 70% were seen once, and the ten largest hold approximately 11%. The sequenced sample consisted of tumor tissue. The receptors were sampled from a human donor with Burkitt lymphoma.

This rearrangement joins TRBV5-1 to TRBJ2-7, with D tentatively TRBD2 (6 bases). Looked up from germline, CDR1 is SGHRS and CDR2 is YFSETQ. The germline V and J ends were trimmed by 1 base and 3 bases, with 8 bases remaining between them. The CDR3 is 13 residues long. In DNA form, the CDR3 reads TGCGCCAGCAGCTTGACCGGGGGCTACGAGCAGTACTTC. It is translated as CASSLTGGYEQYF.

The chain combines TRBV2 with TRBJ2-5; a weak D match, TRBD2 (5 bases). This CDR3 is built from 14 residues. Germline CDR1 is SNHLY and CDR2 is FYNNEI. V lost 5 bases to trimming and J lost 5 bases, with 15 bases between them. Written as DNA, the CDR3 is TGTGCCAGCAGTCTACAGAGGGTTGCGGAGACCCAGTACTTC. As protein: CASSLQRVAETQYF.

CDR3 in amino acids: CASSFDRAYEQYF. The CDR3 DNA follows: TGTGCCAGCAGCTTTGACAGGGCGTACGAGCAGTACTTC. The V gene is TRBV7-2, the J gene TRBJ2-7; 7 nucleotides agree with TRBD1. The V segment lost 3 bases and the J segment 4 bases; nucleotides outside the gene matches: 3. The CDR3 totals 13 residues. Germline-derived CDR1 and CDR2 are SGHTA and FQGNSA.

The genes are TRBV5-5 and TRBJ2-1; 10 bases match TRBD2. V was clipped by 0 bases and J by 4 bases; unmatched bases: 10. CDR1 and CDR2 from the germline V gene are SGHKS and YYEKEE (reference sequence). The CDR3 is 18 residues long. The CDR3 protein is CASSLVLASGSLYNEQFF. The CDR3 DNA reads TGTGCCAGCAGCTTGGTTCTAGCTAGCGGGAGTCTTTACAATGAGCAGTTCTTC.

The chain has TRBV9 and TRBJ1-2, with D perhaps matching TRBD1 (6 bases). CDR1 and CDR2 (germline): SGDLS, YYNGEE. Trimming took off 3 bases at V and 7 bases at J, with 13 bases between the two ends. The CDR3 spans 13 residues. This chain's CDR3 is CASSGYRASGYTF. The CDR3 DNA sequence: TGTGCCAGCAGCGGCTACAGGGCCTCTGGCTACACCTTC.